The clone carrying this TCR beta chain has a count of ten or more. The antigen remains unidentified. This sample's time point: newly diagnosed GD, antithyroid drugs for less than 3 months. After RNA was extracted from PBMCs, the TCR library was made from it. This sample is drawn from a study of regulatory T cells in long-lasting Graves disease. The study's findings and limits: Owing to a sample size that was small, accuracy may have been reduced.

Arm-PCR of CDR3 regions with iRepertoire HTBI primers generated TCR beta libraries. In TCRdb, the multiplex PCR reads were re-called with MiXCR into one record per CDR3 protein. The repertoire has 550,000 to 650,000 distinct CDR3 sequences, about 16% of them found once; the top ten carry around 12%. These data also formed part of another study, on T cells in Graves' hyperthyroidism and ophthalmopathy. Per that paper: First-round RT-PCR targeting the TCR CDR3 was performed with the HTBI primer set.

The TCR sequence derives from a young man with Graves disease. The sample consisted of peripheral blood mononuclear cells (PBMCs), taken at new diagnosis, from a patient treated with antithyroid drugs.

Written as DNA, the CDR3 is TGTGCCACCCGGGGGCCCGGGGAGCTGTTTTTT. Translated, it gives CATRGPGELFF. The chain uses TRBV12-3 or TRBV12-4 and TRBJ2-2, with D perhaps matching TRBD1 or TRBD2 (6 bases each). V lost 10 bases, J lost 6 bases, and 9 bases lay in between. The CDR3 spans 11 residues.